The 15 T cell receptor beta chains listed next were all sequenced from one sample in a study of PD-1 blockade in classical Hodgkin lymphoma. Libraries were prepared by immunoSEQ multiplex PCR; TCRdb keeps only in-frame clonotypes and omits some of them. The sample yields some 50,000 clones, around 72% seen once. Each patient relapsed following autologous stem cell transplantation, and prior brentuximab vedotin exposure differed. Sequences were derived from peripheral blood mononuclear cells (PBMCs), sampled at baseline. These receptors all come from a human donor with classical Hodgkin lymphoma.

The chain carries TRBV28 and TRBJ2-7; 9 positions match TRBD1. Trimming at V came to 7 bases and at J to 5 bases, leaving 6 bases not matched to a gene. The CDR3 totals 13 residues. Germline-derived CDR1 and CDR2 are MDHEN and SYDVKM. CDR3: CASNPTGGDEQYF. CDR3 DNA sequence: TGTGCCAGCAACCCCACAGGGGGCGACGAGCAGTACTTC.

This clone was counted a single time. The chain carries TRBV6-5 and TRBJ2-5, with TRBD1 matching 12 bases. CDR3 length: 15 amino acids. The germline V gene has CDR1 MNHEY and CDR2 SVGAGI. V was pared by 6 bases and J by 3 bases, with 5 bases of the junction left unmatched. The CDR3 sequence is CASSPGQGAKETQYF. CDR3 DNA sequence: TGTGCCAGCAGCCCGGGACAGGGGGCTAAAGAGACCCAGTACTTC.

V gene TRBV5-4 combines with J gene TRBJ2-7; D uncertain. CDR1 is SGHNT and CDR2 is YYREEE in the germline V gene (reference sequence). V lost 2 bases and J lost 3, with 18 bases in between. This CDR3 spans 16 amino acids. CDR3 residues: CASSFKGWRNGYEQYF. CDR3 coding DNA: TGTGCCAGCAGCTTCAAAGGTTGGCGGAACGGCTACGAGCAGTACTTC.

V is TRBV27 and J is TRBJ1-2; D not resolved. The CDR3 consists of 14 residues. Trimming pared 8 bases from V and 2 bases from J, leaving 15 bases between. From germline, CDR1 is MNHEY and CDR2 SMNVEV (reference sequence). The CDR3 loop reads CASGSETDNYGYTF. The CDR3 DNA follows: TGTGCCAGCGGGTCCGAGACCGACAACTATGGCTACACCTTC.

The chain recombines TRBV27 with TRBJ1-1; D remains unclear. Trimming took off 3 bases at V and 5 bases at J, with 10 bases between the two ends. Per germline, CDR1 MNHEY and CDR2 SMNVEV (reference sequence). This CDR3 has 13 residues. The CDR3 here is CASSFEGRTEAFF. The DNA for the CDR3 is TGTGCCAGCAGTTTTGAAGGGAGAACTGAAGCTTTCTTT.

The CDR3 sequence is CASSFLAGGLTDTQYF. In DNA, the CDR3 is TGTGCCAGCAGCTTCCTAGCGGGAGGGCTCACAGATACGCAGTATTTT. The J gene is TRBJ2-3, the V gene TRBV11-3, with 12 bases aligning to TRBD2. The germline V gene has CDR1 SGHNT and CDR2 YENEEA. The CDR3 covers 16 residues. Losses at the gene ends were 3 bases for V and 2 bases for J; bases not matched to a gene: 3.

The CDR3: CASSPDGEAEKLFF. The CDR3 bases are TGTGCCAGCAGCCCGGACGGGGAGGCGGAAAAACTGTTTTTT. The chain has TRBV28 and TRBJ1-4; D unclear. Germline-derived CDR1 and CDR2 are MDHEN and SYDVKM. With 6 bases removed from V and 8 bases from J, the gap between germline ends came to 16 bases. The CDR3 totals 14 residues.

The rearrangement joins TRBV19 to TRBJ2-1; D gene ambiguous. This CDR3 comprises 16 residues. Germline CDR1 reads LNHDA; CDR2 reads SQIVND (reference sequence). Trimming removed 5 bases from V and 7 bases from J, with 21 bases in between. The CDR3 bases are TGTGCCAGTAGTCCCTATGCGTCGGATGGGTTTAATGAGCAGTTCTTC. It is translated as CASSPYASDGFNEQFF.

The chain links TRBV12-5 to TRBJ2-5, with 7 bases lining up with TRBD2. V trimming: 4 bases; J trimming: 4 bases; junction bases outside the gene matches: 12. CDR1 LGHNT and CDR2 FRNRAP come from the germline V gene. This CDR3 is 16 amino acids long. CDR3 residues: CASGWGRATGGETQYF. The CDR3 bases are TGTGCTAGTGGTTGGGGAAGGGCGACGGGAGGAGAGACCCAGTACTTC.

The chain employs TRBV2 and TRBJ1-1; perhaps TRBD1 as D (5 bases). The CDR3 length is 15 residues. Germline lookup yields CDR1 SNHLY and CDR2 FYNNEI. The V end was cut by 5 bases, the J end by 4 bases, with 17 bases between. The CDR3 coding sequence is TGTGCCAGCAGTCTTGGGACCGGGACGCTCACTGAAGCTTTCTTT. Residues: CASSLGTGTLTEAFF.

V gene TRBV27 combines with J gene TRBJ2-1, with D maybe TRBD2 (5 bases). Trimming pared 8 bases from V and 1 base from J, leaving 12 bases between. Germline V gives CDR1 MNHEY, CDR2 SMNVEV (reference sequence). CDR3 length: 14 amino acids. The CDR3 is CASGRGESYNEQFF. The DNA of the CDR3 is TGTGCCAGCGGTCGGGGAGAATCCTACAATGAGCAGTTCTTC.

This clone was found once. This CDR3 reads CASSLAAEGYEQYF. The CDR3 DNA is TGTGCCAGCAGCTTAGCGGCGGAGGGGTACGAGCAGTACTTC. The V gene is TRBV7-8, the J gene TRBJ2-7, with D tentatively TRBD2 (6 bases). The CDR3 totals 14 residues. Between the trimmed V and J ends, which lost 0 bases and 4 bases, there was a span of 10 bases. Germline V gene data show CDR1 as SGHVS and CDR2 as FQNEAQ.

V usage is TRBV27 and J usage is TRBJ1-5; possibly TRBD1 for D (5 bases). This CDR3 is 15 amino acids long. CDR1 is MNHEY and CDR2 is SMNVEV in the germline V gene (reference sequence). The V gene lost 1 base and the J gene lost 4 bases, with 11 bases spanning the gap. The CDR3 region has the DNA TGTGCCAGCAGTTTATGGGGCACTGGGAATCAGCCCCAGCATTTT. It specifies CASSLWGTGNQPQHF.

The rearrangement uses TRBV29-1 and TRBJ1-5, with unresolved D. The CDR3 covers 13 residues. CDR1 and CDR2 from the germline V gene are SQVTM and ANQGSEA. V gave up 4 bases and J gave up 5 bases, with 12 bases separating them. For the CDR3, the DNA is TGCAGCGTTGCTCAACAGCTAGATCAGCCCCAGCATTTT. This codes for CSVAQQLDQPQHF. Using reference TRBV29-1 and TRBJ1-5 for the parts outside the CDR3, the full variable domain is SAVISQKPSRDICQRGTSLTIQCQVDSQVTMMFWYRQQPGQSLTLIATANQGSEATYESGFVIDKFPISRPNLTFSTLTVSNMSPEDSSIYLCSVAQQLDQPQHFGDGTRLSIL.

The genes are TRBV6-1 and TRBJ2-7; 7 bases are shared with TRBD1. Germline CDR1 MNHNS, CDR2 SASEGT. The CDR3 extends over 15 amino acids. Unmatched junction bases numbered 7, after V lost 4 bases and J lost 1 base. The CDR3 spells CASSVHGQVSYEQYF. The DNA for the CDR3 is TGTGCCAGCAGTGTCCACGGACAGGTTTCCTACGAGCAGTACTTC.